The 21 T cell receptor beta chains reported below all come from one sample, sequenced in a study of blood T cell repertoires in COVID-19. The protocol was immunoSEQ multiplex PCR, while the TCRdb copy is restricted to in-frame clones and leaves out a portion. The table includes 75,000 or so clones, approximately 88% detected once. The sample taken for sequencing was peripheral blood. These receptors were obtained from a man between 65 and 85 years old with acute or convalescent COVID-19.

This clone was seen only once. For the CDR3, the DNA is TGTGCCAGCAGTGGGACAGCCGCGATAGACCCCTATGGCTACACCTTC. Encoded protein: CASSGTAAIDPYGYTF. The V gene is TRBV28, the J gene TRBJ1-2; the match to TRBD1 covers 7 bases. This CDR3 has 16 residues. V lost 5 bases, J lost 4 bases, and 13 bases stayed unmatched. CDR1 is MDHEN and CDR2 is SYDVKM in the germline V gene.

The J gene is TRBJ2-1, the V gene TRBV29-1; 9 bases line up with TRBD1. V was clipped by 5 bases and J by 9 bases; unmatched bases: 17. The CDR3 spans 16 residues. Germline-derived CDR1 and CDR2 are SQVTM and ANQGSEA. Here the CDR3 reads CSVPIAGTGRFGEQFF. CDR3 nucleotide sequence: TGCAGCGTTCCAATCGCAGGGACAGGGAGGTTCGGTGAGCAGTTCTTC.

J is TRBJ2-7 and V is TRBV5-1; perhaps TRBD1 as D (6 bases). CDR1 SGHRS and CDR2 YFSETQ come from the germline V gene. Trimming removed 1 base at V and 3 bases at J, with 17 bases between. The CDR3 loop spans 16 amino acids. As DNA, the CDR3 is TGCGCCAGCAGCTTGTCATCGACAGGAGCTATCTACGAGCAGTACTTC. It specifies CASSLSSTGAIYEQYF.

The genes are TRBV13 and TRBJ1-6; the match to TRBD1 covers 7 bases. Germline V lookup: CDR1 PRHDT, CDR2 FYEKMQ (reference sequence). CDR3 length: 15 residues. The V and J ends lost 0 bases and 9 bases, in that order; junction bases with no gene match: 5. CDR3 nucleotides: TGTGCCAGCAGCTTAGGGTCAACAGGGGTTTCACCCCTCCACTTT. Translating it yields CASSLGSTGVSPLHF. Filled out from reference TRBV13 and TRBJ1-6, the complete variable domain reads AAGVIQSPRHLIKEKRETATLKCYPIPRHDTVYWYQQGPGQDPQFLISFYEKMQSDKGSIPDRFSAQQFSDYHSELNMSSLELGDSALYFCASSLGSTGVSPLHFGNGTRLTVT.

This clone was seen a few times. V is TRBV7-4 and J is TRBJ2-1, with 12 nucleotides matching TRBD2. V lost 1 base and J lost 6; bases outside the gene matches: 16. Per germline, CDR1 SGHVT and CDR2 SQSDAQ. This CDR3 contains 20 residues. The CDR3 region is CASSLVRLGVVTSGGNEQFF. Written as DNA, the CDR3 is TGTGCCAGCAGCTTAGTTAGGCTTGGCGTAGTGACTAGCGGGGGCAATGAGCAGTTCTTC.

In its sample, this clone was seen a few times. V and J are TRBV11-2 and TRBJ1-1; TRBD1 is a possible D gene (6 bases). This CDR3 contains 15 residues. Germline CDR1 is SGHAT and CDR2 is FQNNGV. The V gene lost 5 bases and the J gene lost 2 bases, with 15 bases spanning the gap. CDR3 in amino acids: CASSPFGTSNTEAFF. CDR3 nucleotide sequence: TGTGCCAGCAGCCCCTTCGGGACATCTAACACTGAAGCTTTCTTT.

CDR3 in amino acids: CASSIGLTRDTQYF. The CDR3 DNA is TGTGCCAGTAGTATAGGACTCACGAGGGATACGCAGTATTTT. The gene calls are TRBV19 and TRBJ2-3, with D unresolved. In germline, CDR1 is LNHDA, CDR2 SQIVND (reference sequence). V was clipped by 1 base and J by 6 bases, with 11 bases between them. There are 14 residues in the CDR3.

The chain couples TRBV6-5 to TRBJ1-2, with D hard to call. The CDR3 loop spans 11 amino acids. Germline-derived CDR1 and CDR2 are MNHEY and SVGAGI. Trimming pared 7 bases from V and 8 bases from J, leaving 11 bases between. The CDR3 is CASTGRGGYTF. In DNA, the CDR3 is TGTGCCAGCACGGGCCGCGGGGGCTACACCTTC.

This chain uses TRBV10-3 with TRBJ2-7, with 12 bases that match TRBD1. This CDR3 has 14 amino acids. Germline CDR1 ENHRY, CDR2 SYGVKD. J was trimmed by 6 bases and V by 6 bases; bases with no gene match: 6. The CDR3 DNA sequence: TGTGCCATCAGGCCCGGGACAGGGGGCCGCGAGCAGTACTTC. It specifies CAIRPGTGGREQYF.

V is TRBV19 and J is TRBJ2-3, with D perhaps matching TRBD2 (5 bases). The CDR3 is made up of 13 amino acids. Germline-derived CDR1 and CDR2 are LNHDA and SQIVND (reference sequence). V was clipped by 7 bases and J by 3 bases, with 11 bases between them. Here the CDR3 reads CASTAGQTDTQYF. In DNA form, the CDR3 reads TGTGCCAGTACGGCGGGTCAGACAGATACGCAGTATTTT.

The rearrangement links TRBV4-1 to TRBJ2-1, with TRBD2 identical over 13 bases. Per the germline V gene, CDR1 is MGHRA and CDR2 is YSYEKL. The CDR3 extends over 15 amino acids. The junction had 2 bases not matched to a gene; V was cut back by 4 bases and J by 5 bases. In nucleotides, the CDR3 is TGCGCCAGCAGCCGGGGACTAGCGGGACACAATGAGCAGTTCTTC. Translating gives CASSRGLAGHNEQFF.

The V and J genes are TRBV27 and TRBJ2-1, with 9 nucleotides matching TRBD2. The germline gives CDR1 MNHEY, CDR2 SMNVEV (reference sequence). Trimming cost V 3 bases and J 5 bases; bases outside gene matches: 5. The CDR3 has 15 residues. The CDR3 DNA reads as TGTGCCAGCAGTTTCATAGCGGGGGCGCACAATGAGCAGTTCTTC. Protein product: CASSFIAGAHNEQFF.

The chain couples TRBV4-3 to TRBJ1-6; 7 nucleotides align to TRBD1. Germline CDR1 is LGHNA and CDR2 is YSLEER. The CDR3 contains 16 residues. J gave up 0 bases and V 3 bases, and 2 bases lay outside the gene matches. Here the CDR3 reads CASSHRDSSYNSPLHF. The CDR3 bases are TGCGCCAGCAGCCACCGGGACAGCTCCTATAATTCACCCCTCCACTTT.

V usage is TRBV27 and J usage is TRBJ1-5; 9 positions agree with TRBD1. V shed 8 bases, J shed 1 base, and the junction held 15 bases outside the gene matches. Germline CDR1 is MNHEY and CDR2 is SMNVEV (reference sequence). The CDR3 extends over 18 amino acids. This CDR3 reads CASGGGQGMRSSNQPQHF. The CDR3 DNA reads TGTGCCAGCGGGGGGGGACAGGGTATGCGTTCGAGCAATCAGCCCCAGCATTTT.

This clone was detected a few times. The CDR3 DNA is TGTGCCAGCAGCTTATCCACAGGGGGCTACGAGCAGTACTTC. Translated, it gives CASSLSTGGYEQYF. The chain uses TRBV7-2 and TRBJ2-7, with 8 bases matching TRBD1. CDR3 length: 14 residues. V shed 2 bases, J shed 3 bases, and the junction held 3 bases outside the gene matches. CDR1 SGHTA and CDR2 FQGNSA come from the germline V gene. Full variable domain (rest looked up from reference TRBV7-2 and TRBJ2-7): GAGVSQSPSNKVTEKGKDVELRCDPISGHTALYWYRQSLGQGLEFLIYFQGNSAPDKSGLPSDRFSAERTGGSVSTLTIQRTQQEDSAVYLCASSLSTGGYEQYFGPGTRLTVT.

This clone was found once. The genes are TRBV18 and TRBJ2-7, with D tentatively TRBD2 (6 bases). V dropped 3 bases and J dropped 2 bases, with 17 bases sitting between them. CDR1 is KGHSH, CDR2 LQKENI, per germline. The CDR3 is made up of 16 amino acids. The CDR3 here is CASSPPTGGAPYEQYF. CDR3 nucleotides: TGTGCCAGCTCACCTCCCACGGGCGGGGCACCCTACGAGCAGTACTTC.

The gene calls are TRBV25-1 and TRBJ2-7; 10 nucleotides agree with TRBD2. The ends lost 3 bases at V and 2 bases at J; junction bases unmatched: 4. This CDR3 spans 15 amino acids. Germline CDR1 reads MGHDK; CDR2 reads SYGVNS. The CDR3 DNA follows: TGTGCCAGCAGTGATGATAGCGGGAGGCCCTACGAGCAGTACTTC. Its protein is CASSDDSGRPYEQYF.

V usage is TRBV2 and J usage is TRBJ1-2; a possible D gene is TRBD1 (6 bases). CDR1 is SNHLY and CDR2 is FYNNEI in the germline V gene. Trimming stripped 1 base from V and 8 bases from J, with 11 bases between. The CDR3 spans 13 residues. The CDR3 coding sequence is TGTGCCAGCAGTGAAGAGGGGGTAAGGGGCTACACCTTC. Protein: CASSEEGVRGYTF.

The chain couples TRBV6-2 or TRBV6-3 to TRBJ2-1; 10 positions match TRBD2. There are 14 residues in the CDR3. Germline V gene lookup returns CDR1 MNHEY and CDR2 SVGEGT. V was clipped by 2 bases and J by 8 bases; unmatched bases: 3. The CDR3, as DNA: TGTGCCAGCAGTTACAGGCTAGCGGGAGATGAGCAGTTCTTC. Protein: CASSYRLAGDEQFF.

Written as DNA, the CDR3 is TGTGCCAGCAGTTTCCAGGGTATTGGTCAGCCCCAGCATTTT. Its protein product is CASSFQGIGQPQHF. The chain uses TRBV28 and TRBJ1-5; possibly TRBD1 for D (5 bases). CDR3 length: 14 amino acids. V gave up 3 bases and J gave up 6 bases, with 12 bases separating them. Looked up from germline, CDR1 is MDHEN and CDR2 is SYDVKM.

The genes are TRBV5-1 and TRBJ2-2, with 10 bases fitting TRBD2. Per germline, CDR1 SGHRS and CDR2 YFSETQ. The CDR3 has 15 residues. With V trimmed by 2 bases and J by 5 bases, 3 bases remained unmatched. The CDR3 region has the DNA TGCGCCAGCAGCTTAAGCGGGAGGGAAACCGGGGAGCTGTTTTTT. Amino acids: CASSLSGRETGELFF.